The clone carrying this T cell receptor (beta chain) has only a few counts. Per the study methods: By means of reference gene primer amplification, nucleated cell counts were estimated. Sequencing used immunoSEQ multiplex PCR; TCRdb keeps in-frame clones, though not all of them. That table furnishes V, J and clone size, whereas the DNA furnished D and trimming. Of over 200,000 clones in the sample, about nine tenths were seen once. The record originates from a study of blood T cell repertoires in COVID-19. J gave up 8 bases and V 7 bases, and 11 bases lay outside the gene matches. The CDR3 is 14 amino acids. From germline, CDR1 is LNHDA and CDR2 SQIVND (reference sequence).

Sequencing was performed on peripheral blood. The gene calls are TRBV19 and TRBJ2-1; TRBD2 matches 7 bases. This receptor was identified in a man older than 75 with acute or convalescent COVID-19. The CDR3 DNA sequence: TGTGCCAGTAATACGGGACTATCTAGGTATGAGCAGTTCTTC. Translated: CASNTGLSRYEQFF.